The rows below give T cell receptor beta chains drawn from one sample of a study of T cell repertoires in aging, cancer and after chemotherapy. TCRdb itself ran the multiplex PCR reads through MiXCR, one entry per CDR3 protein. The sample has about 21,000 distinct CDR3 sequences, 35% to 40% seen once; the top ten hold under 20%. The sample consisted of blood. All receptors come from a human donor with a solid tumor. The CDR3 runs from the conserved cysteine through the conserved F or W. D genes are given only for firm matches. Rows may omit the clone size; those that give it use once, few, many or a size class.

>medium-sized|TRBJ2-5|-|TRBV30
CAWSHVSHQETQYF
TGTGCCTGGAGTCACGTCAGCCACCAAGAGACCCAGTACTTC
>few|TRBJ2-1|-|TRBV6-2/TRBV6-3
CASSYSGSRVNEQFF
TGTGCCAGCAGTTACTCGGGGAGCAGGGTCAATGAGCAGTTCTTC
>-|TRBJ2-5|TRBD1|TRBV15
CATSSARTGEETQYF
TGTGCCACCAGCTCGGCTCGGACAGGGGAAGAGACCCAGTACTTC
>-|TRBJ1-1|-|TRBV7-9
CASSLALTGTEAFF
TGTGCCAGCAGCTTAGCGCTGACAGGCACTGAAGCTTTCTTT
>-|TRBJ1-5|-|TRBV6-6
CASRLLGNQPQHF
TGTGCCAGCAGGTTACTGGGGAATCAGCCCCAGCATTTT
>-|TRBJ2-7|TRBD2|TRBV6-6
CASHGVAGGSFYEQYF
TGTGCCAGCCACGGGGTAGCGGGAGGCTCCTTTTACGAGCAGTACTTC
>-|TRBJ2-1|-|TRBV5-4
CASSLVGSHEQFF
TGTGCCAGCAGCTTGGTCGGGTCCCATGAGCAGTTCTTC
>-|TRBJ2-4|TRBD1|TRBV6-6
CASGLGQGAKNIQYF
TGTGCCAGCGGACTGGGACAGGGGGCCAAAAACATTCAGTACTTC
>-|TRBJ2-5|-|TRBV6-1
CASSEWTAQETQYF
TGTGCCAGCAGTGAATGGACAGCCCAAGAGACCCAGTACTTC
>-|TRBJ1-5|-|TRBV5-1
CASSLGGQKNQPQHF
TGCGCCAGCAGCTTGGGCGGACAGAAGAATCAGCCCCAGCATTTT
>few|TRBJ2-7|-|TRBV12-3/TRBV12-4
CASSRSGSYEQYF
TGTGCCAGCAGCCGGAGCGGCTCCTACGAGCAGTACTTC
>few|TRBJ2-1|TRBD2|TRBV7-2
CASSSSPAGGYNEQFF
TGTGCCAGCAGCTCCTCCCCAGCGGGAGGATACAATGAGCAGTTCTTC
>few|TRBJ1-4|TRBD1|TRBV6-5
CASSIQGPNEKLFF
TGTGCCAGCAGTATACAGGGGCCGAATGAAAAACTGTTTTTT
>-|TRBJ2-5|-|TRBV10-3
CAIGSPQETQYF
TGTGCCATCGGTTCTCCCCAAGAGACCCAGTACTTC
>-|TRBJ1-6|-|TRBV6-6
CASSYSDGASPLHF
TGTGCCAGCAGTTACTCGGACGGGGCTTCACCCCTCCACTTT
>-|TRBJ1-3|-|TRBV10-3
CAISGGRGKETGNTIYF
TGTGCCATCAGTGGCGGGAGAGGGAAGGAAACTGGAAACACCATATATTTT
>-|TRBJ2-1|TRBD2|TRBV20-1
CSARRPGTRRDNEQFF
TGCAGTGCTAGACGCCCCGGGACTAGGCGGGACAATGAGCAGTTCTTC
>-|TRBJ1-5|-|TRBV6-1
CASREGGSNQPQHF
TGTGCCAGCAGGGAGGGGGGGAGCAATCAGCCCCAGCATTTT
>few|TRBJ2-2|-|TRBV5-6
CASSLVGETVLNTGELFF
TGTGCCAGCAGCTTGGTGGGGGAGACTGTCCTGAACACCGGGGAGCTGTTTTTT
>-|TRBJ2-3|TRBD2|TRBV6-1
CASSGTSGADTQYF
TGTGCCAGCAGTGGGACTAGCGGGGCAGATACGCAGTATTTT
>-|TRBJ1-5|-|TRBV6-5
CASSRDGSNQPQHF
TGTGCCAGCAGTCGCGACGGTAGCAATCAGCCCCAGCATTTT
>-|TRBJ1-5|-|TRBV5-5
CASSEKDSGRQPQHF
TGTGCCAGCAGCGAGAAGGACAGTGGAAGGCAGCCCCAGCATTTT
>medium-sized|TRBJ2-6|-|TRBV27
CASTPGVPSGANVLTF
TGTGCCAGCACCCCCGGCGTGCCCTCTGGGGCCAACGTCCTGACTTTC
>few|TRBJ2-7|-|TRBV6-1
CASSELSRTSYEQYF
TGTGCCAGCAGTGAGCTGAGTCGGACGTCCTACGAGCAGTACTTC
>-|TRBJ2-7|-|TRBV5-5
CASSFSQRTYEQYF
TGTGCCAGCAGCTTTAGTCAGCGCACCTACGAGCAGTACTTC
>-|TRBJ2-7|-|TRBV6-1
CATLRSYEQYF
TGTGCCACCCTTAGGAGTTACGAGCAGTACTTC
>-|TRBJ1-6|TRBD1|TRBV27
CASSLSGQGIRSPLHF
TGTGCCAGCAGTTTATCAGGACAGGGCATACGATCACCCCTCCACTTT
>-|TRBJ1-2|TRBD1|TRBV29-1
CSVRVSLTGHGYTF
TGCAGCGTTAGAGTCAGCCTGACAGGGCATGGCTACACCTTC
>-|TRBJ1-1|-|TRBV15
CATSRESNTEAFF
TGTGCCACCAGCAGAGAGTCCAACACTGAAGCTTTCTTT
>few|TRBJ2-7|-|TRBV18
CASSPDSYEQYF
TGTGCCAGCTCACCGGACTCCTACGAGCAGTACTTC
>medium-sized|TRBJ2-3|TRBD2|TRBV29-1
CSVEKGAGGDTQYF
TGCAGCGTTGAAAAAGGGGCGGGAGGGGATACGCAGTATTTT
>-|TRBJ2-1|TRBD2|TRBV11-2
CASSFVAGGHGEQFF
TGTGCCAGCAGCTTCGTAGCGGGGGGGCATGGTGAGCAGTTCTTC
>-|TRBJ2-1|-|TRBV15
CATSRTRGTGSSYNEQFF
TGTGCCACCAGCAGAACCCGTGGCACAGGGAGCTCCTACAATGAGCAGTTCTTC
>few|TRBJ1-1|-|TRBV12-3/TRBV12-4
CATGRGLNTEAFF
TGTGCCACCGGCAGGGGACTGAACACTGAAGCTTTCTTT
>medium-sized|TRBJ2-7|-|TRBV29-1
CSVEALPGGTYEQYF
TGCAGCGTTGAAGCGTTGCCAGGGGGGACATACGAGCAGTACTTC
>few|TRBJ1-6|-|TRBV6-5
CASSWSPGSPLHF
TGTGCCAGCAGTTGGTCACCGGGGTCACCCCTCCACTTT
>-|TRBJ1-2|TRBD1|TRBV6-1
CASSDLRTGDYGYTF
TGTGCCAGCAGTGACCTTCGGACAGGGGACTATGGCTACACCTTC
>few|TRBJ1-4|TRBD1|TRBV5-5
CASSLMAGGEKLFF
TGTGCCAGCAGCTTAATGGCAGGGGGCGAAAAACTGTTTTTT
>few|TRBJ2-3|TRBD1|TRBV6-1
CASRGDRGITSTDTQYF
TGTGCCAGCAGGGGGGACAGGGGGATTACTAGCACAGATACGCAGTATTTT
>-|TRBJ2-7|-|TRBV6-4
CASGRGTGSDEQYF
TGTGCCAGCGGAAGGGGTACAGGGTCAGACGAGCAGTACTTC
>-|TRBJ2-7|-|TRBV6-1
CASNQGASSPYEQYF
TGTGCCAGCAACCAAGGGGCTTCCAGCCCCTACGAGCAGTACTTC
>-|TRBJ2-1|-|TRBV24-1
CATSESGGNEQFF
TGTGCCACCAGTGAGTCGGGTGGCAATGAGCAGTTCTTC
>few|TRBJ1-2|TRBD1|TRBV5-4
CASSPKTGGDYGYTF
TGTGCCAGCAGCCCTAAGACAGGGGGGGACTATGGCTACACCTTC
>-|TRBJ1-6|-|TRBV6-2/TRBV6-3
CASSARVHSPLHF
TGTGCCAGCAGTGCCAGGGTCCATTCACCCCTCCACTTT
>-|TRBJ1-5|-|TRBV19
CASSLGLLRHF
TGTGCCAGTAGTCTGGGACTGCTGCGGCATTTT
>-|TRBJ2-3|-|TRBV5-4
CASSIGPYVDTQYF
TGTGCCAGCAGCATCGGACCCTACGTGGATACGCAGTATTTT
>few|TRBJ2-1|TRBD2|TRBV5-4
CASSLGLAGSAGNFGEQFF
TGTGCCAGCAGCTTGGGACTAGCGGGATCCGCGGGCAACTTCGGAGAGCAGTTCTTC
>-|TRBJ2-5|-|TRBV5-6
CASSPTSRGLRETQYF
TGTGCCAGCAGCCCAACTTCCCGAGGGTTAAGGGAGACCCAGTACTTC
>-|TRBJ2-1|TRBD2|TRBV12-3/TRBV12-4
CASSLDGLAGGEQFF
TGTGCCAGCAGTTTAGATGGGCTAGCGGGAGGTGAGCAGTTCTTC
>-|TRBJ2-1|-|TRBV27
CASSLSLYSYNEQFF
TGTGCCAGCAGTTTATCGCTCTACTCCTACAATGAGCAGTTCTTC
>few|TRBJ1-5|-|TRBV6-2/TRBV6-3
CASSYTGSQPQHF
TGTGCCAGCAGTTACACAGGGAGCCAGCCCCAGCATTTT
>-|TRBJ2-1|TRBD2|TRBV4-1
CASSQDWGGLSYNEQFF
TGCGCCAGCAGCCAAGATTGGGGGGGACTCTCCTACAATGAGCAGTTCTTC
>-|TRBJ2-1|TRBD2|TRBV24-1
CATSDLGGSGSRDNEQFF
TGTGCCACCAGTGATTTGGGAGGGAGCGGGAGCCGAGACAATGAGCAGTTCTTC
>-|TRBJ1-6|-|TRBV18
CASSPTPGGTGSFNSPLHF
TGTGCCAGCTCACCAACCCCCGGGGGGACCGGTTCATTTAATTCACCCCTCCACTTT
>-|TRBJ1-1|-|TRBV7-9
CASSLGRSEAFF
TGTGCCAGCAGCTTAGGGAGGTCCGAAGCTTTCTTT
>-|TRBJ1-1|-|TRBV6-5
CASSSPRSAEAFF
TGTGCCAGCAGTTCCCCCCGGAGTGCTGAAGCTTTCTTT
>-|TRBJ2-3|-|TRBV21-1
CASSKAQGLVSTDTQYF
TGTGCCAGCAGCAAGGCCCAGGGGTTGGTAAGCACAGATACGCAGTATTTT
>-|TRBJ1-4|TRBD1|TRBV6-1
CASSPRGQGYEKLFF
TGTGCCAGCAGCCCACGAGGACAGGGATATGAAAAACTGTTTTTT
>-|TRBJ2-1|-|TRBV6-2/TRBV6-3
CASSYGDRLTSEQFF
TGTGCCAGCAGTTACGGGGACCGCCTAACGAGTGAGCAGTTCTTC
>few|TRBJ2-1|TRBD2|TRBV6-1
CASSESGTSGLFF
TGTGCCAGCAGTGAATCCGGGACTAGTGGTCTGTTCTTC